This TCR beta chain emerged from a study of blood T cell repertoires in COVID-19. Turning to the study itself: The United States, Italy and Spain were the sources of the acute and convalescent COVID-19 samples. In each case, the material was cDNA or gDNA derived from T cells, B-cell-depleted T cells, or PBMCs.

In terms of age and location, participants ranged from roughly 18 to 90 years and lived in approximately 24 US areas. In the original analysis: Nucleated cell counts were estimated from reference gene primer amplification. The assay was immunoSEQ multiplex PCR, and TCRdb's table has in-frame clones only and misses some. V, J and clone size derive from that table, while D and trimming were established from the DNA sequence. The profile covers under 150,000 clones, with 84% appearing a single time and 5% to 7% taken by the ten largest. The V end lost 1 base, the J end lost 3 bases, and 13 bases lay between the germline ends. There are 16 residues in the CDR3. Germline V gene data show CDR1 as LGHNA and CDR2 as YSLEER.

The receptor's source is a man between 35 and 55 years old with acute COVID-19. This chain joins TRBV4-3 and TRBJ2-1; possible D gene TRBD2, 7 bases. Sequencing used PBMCs or T cells enriched from blood (not recorded which). DNA for the CDR3: TGCGCCAGCAGCCAAGCCGGCGGGGGCCACTACAATGAGCAGTTCTTC. Translation gives CASSQAGGGHYNEQFF.